Included here is one TCR beta chain sequence, with context. This sample is drawn from a study of blood T cell repertoires in COVID-19. As for the study in general: The origin of the acute and convalescent COVID-19 samples was the United States, Italy and Spain. Sources were T cells, B-cell-depleted T cells, or PBMCs; the material itself was cDNA or gDNA.

Germline assignment: CDR1 MNHEY and CDR2 SMNVEV (reference sequence). The CDR3 extends over 13 amino acids. Trimming took 1 base from V and 4 from J, leaving 7 bases between them. Under the authors' procedure: Nucleated cell counts were estimated from reference gene primer amplification. Here immunoSEQ multiplex PCR was the method, and the copy in TCRdb shows in-frame clones only, minus some. V and J calls and clone size are given by that table; D and trimming were obtained from the DNA. The sample contains just over 90,000 clones, more than 75% of which appear only once. The sequenced sample was peripheral blood. V is TRBV27 and J is TRBJ1-1, with D possibly TRBD1 on 5 matching bases. The receptor was isolated from a man between 65 and 85 years old with acute or convalescent COVID-19. CDR3 nucleotides: TGTGCCAGCAGTTTATTGGGGCCCACTGAAGCTTTCTTT. Translation gives CASSLLGPTEAFF.